Shown below are 32 T cell receptor beta chains from a single sample sequenced in a study of blood T cell repertoires in COVID-19. Generated by immunoSEQ multiplex PCR, the TCRdb table keeps only in-frame clones and is missing some. The table shows roughly 71,000 clones, with 84% occurring only once. The sequenced sample consisted of peripheral blood. These receptors all stem from a man aged 45-65 years with active COVID-19.

The chain couples TRBV9 to TRBJ2-3; TRBD2 aligns across 11 bases. Germline V lookup: CDR1 SGDLS, CDR2 YYNGEE. The V gene end was trimmed by 4 bases and the J gene end by 3 bases; junction bases not matched to a gene: 7. The CDR3 has 16 residues. CDR3 nucleotides: TGTGCCAGCAGCACCATAGCGGGGGGGCGTACAGATACGCAGTATTTT. As protein: CASSTIAGGRTDTQYF.

The V gene is TRBV27, the J gene TRBJ2-3, with TRBD2 matching 8 bases. The CDR3 runs to 17 residues. Germline V lookup: CDR1 MNHEY, CDR2 SMNVEV (reference sequence). V shed 6 bases, J shed 4 bases, and the junction held 15 bases outside the gene matches. The CDR3 here is CASRTAGGGRWADTQYF. Here the CDR3 DNA reads TGTGCCAGCAGGACAGCCGGGGGCGGGAGGTGGGCAGATACGCAGTATTTT.

This clone was detected only a few times. The chain carries TRBV6-5 and TRBJ2-7; a possible D gene is TRBD2 (6 bases). Per germline, CDR1 MNHEY and CDR2 SVGAGI. The CDR3 consists of 13 residues. The V end was cut by 6 bases, the J end by 2 bases, with 11 bases between. The CDR3 protein is CASRGLSTYEQYF. In DNA form, the CDR3 reads TGTGCCAGCAGGGGACTTTCAACCTACGAGCAGTACTTC.

The chain employs TRBV5-4 and TRBJ1-2, with 9 positions matching TRBD1. Germline CDR1 and CDR2: SGHNT and YYREEE (reference sequence). This CDR3 comprises 15 residues. Trimming at V came to 4 bases and at J to 7 bases, leaving 11 bases not matched to a gene. The CDR3 DNA reads as TGTGCCAGCAGCCCCATCCAGCGGACAGGGGTTGGCTACACCTTC. It codes for CASSPIQRTGVGYTF.

V usage is TRBV3-1 (or the pseudogene TRBV3-2) and J usage is TRBJ2-3; D gene ambiguous. Per germline, CDR1 LGHDT and CDR2 YNNKEL (reference sequence). V was trimmed by 1 base and J by 2 bases, leaving 7 bases between them. The CDR3 sequence is 14 residues long. The CDR3 region is CASSQVLYTDTQYF. The CDR3, as DNA: TGTGCCAGCAGCCAAGTTCTGTACACAGATACGCAGTATTTT.

The table lists this clone with a count of one. The rearrangement uses TRBV19 and TRBJ1-6; 8 nucleotides line up with TRBD1. CDR3 size: 15 residues. Germline V gene sequence: CDR1 LNHDA, CDR2 SQIVND (reference sequence). The ends lost 0 bases at V and 8 bases at J; junction bases unmatched: 3. The CDR3 loop is CASSIEQGGHSPLHF. CDR3 DNA sequence: TGTGCCAGTAGTATAGAACAGGGGGGACATTCACCCCTCCACTTT. The whole variable domain, filled in from reference TRBV19 and TRBJ1-6, reads DGGITQSPKYLFRKEGQNVTLSCEQNLNHDAMYWYRQDPGQGLRLIYYSQIVNDFQKGDIAEGYSVSREKKESFPLTVTSAQKNPTAFYLCASSIEQGGHSPLHFGNGTRLTVT.

This chain connects TRBV5-1 to TRBJ1-1; D perhaps matches TRBD1 (6 bases). The CDR3 sequence is 14 residues long. The germline V gene has CDR1 SGHRS and CDR2 YFSETQ. Trimming pared 3 bases from V and 0 bases from J, leaving 9 bases between. The CDR3 is CASSSGQLNTEAFF. CDR3 bases: TGCGCCAGCAGCTCCGGACAGTTGAACACTGAAGCTTTCTTT.

The V gene is TRBV10-3, the J gene TRBJ1-4; tentative D call: TRBD1 (5 bases). Germline V gives CDR1 ENHRY, CDR2 SYGVKD. The CDR3 totals 12 residues. Trimming pared 9 bases from V and 7 bases from J, leaving 12 bases between. The CDR3 DNA is TGTGCCATGTCAGGGAGGGGTGAAAAACTGTTTTTT. It yields the protein CAMSGRGEKLFF.

This chain uses TRBV10-3 with TRBJ2-7; 8 bases are a match to TRBD1. The trim removed 4 bases at V and 6 bases at J, leaving 11 bases unmatched. This CDR3 has 15 residues. The germline CDR1 and CDR2 sequences are ENHRY and SYGVKD. CDR3 sequence: CAISGKQGGSSEQYF. The CDR3 nucleotides are TGTGCCATCAGTGGTAAACAGGGGGGAAGCTCCGAGCAGTACTTC.

Worth noting for this clone: A read error may account for a junction end that differs from germline. The J gene is TRBJ1-4, the V gene TRBV27; D is perhaps TRBD1 (6 bases). This CDR3 has 13 amino acids. The germline gives CDR1 MNHEY, CDR2 SMNVEV (reference sequence). The CDR3 region is CASSGTTNEKLFF. The CDR3 nucleotides are TGTGCCAGCTCCGGGACAACAAATGAAAAACTGTTTTTT.

This clone has just one count. This chain joins TRBV13 and TRBJ2-3, with 12 bases lining up with TRBD2. CDR1 is PRHDT and CDR2 is FYEKMQ in the germline V gene (reference sequence). V lost 0 bases and J lost 3; bases outside the gene matches: 4. There are 17 residues in the CDR3. CDR3 sequence (DNA): TGTGCCAGCAGCTTAGGTGGGACTAGCGGGTTAACAGATACGCAGTATTTT. Its translation is CASSLGGTSGLTDTQYF.

This chain uses TRBV5-4 with TRBJ2-7; no definite D call. The CDR3 runs 14 residues. Germline V lookup: CDR1 SGHNT, CDR2 YYREEE (reference sequence). Between the trimmed V and J ends, which lost 1 base and 1 base, there was a span of 9 bases. The CDR3 bases are TGTGCCAGCAGCTTGCGGCAGGCATCCTACGAGCAGTACTTC. Translation gives CASSLRQASYEQYF.

This clone was picked up a small number of times. V and J are TRBV7-9 and TRBJ1-2; the match to TRBD1 covers 7 bases. This CDR3 is built from 17 residues. CDR1 and CDR2 (germline): SEHNR, FQNEAQ (reference sequence). After removal of 7 bases from V and 1 base from J, the junction contained 15 bases not matched to a gene. The CDR3 region is CASNLKTVRDSNYGYTF. The DNA of the CDR3 is TGTGCCAGCAATTTAAAAACTGTCCGGGACAGTAACTATGGCTACACCTTC.

The chain links TRBV7-7 to TRBJ2-3, with 10 bases lining up with TRBD2. Looked up from germline, CDR1 is SSHAT and CDR2 is FNYEAQ (reference sequence). The CDR3 runs to 16 residues. V shed 5 bases, J shed 5 bases, and the junction held 10 bases outside the gene matches. The CDR3 sequence: CASSPLSGGVIDTQYF. For the CDR3, the DNA is TGTGCCAGCAGCCCCCTAAGCGGGGGGGTTATAGATACGCAGTATTTT.

This rearrangement joins TRBV5-1 to TRBJ1-4, with 7 bases identical to TRBD1. Germline CDR1 is SGHRS and CDR2 is YFSETQ. V lost 5 bases to trimming and J lost 6 bases; unmatched junction nucleotides: 4. CDR3 size: 13 residues. The CDR3, as DNA: TGCGCCAGCAGAACAGGGGCCGATGAAAAACTGTTTTTT. It specifies CASRTGADEKLFF.

This clone was detected once. V is TRBV3-1 (or the pseudogene TRBV3-2) and J is TRBJ2-5, with D perhaps matching TRBD2 (5 bases). Germline V gene lookup returns CDR1 LGHDT and CDR2 YNNKEL (reference sequence). The length of the CDR3 is 15 residues. Between the trimmed V and J ends, which lost 4 bases and 5 bases, there was a span of 17 bases. This chain's CDR3 is CASSPLGEGGETQYF. CDR3 coding DNA: TGTGCCAGCAGCCCTCTCGGAGAGGGCGGTGAGACCCAGTACTTC.

This clone is a singleton in its sample. The rearrangement links TRBV5-1 to TRBJ2-1; 10 nucleotides match TRBD2. With V trimmed by 0 bases and J by 9 bases, 6 bases remained unmatched. The length of the CDR3 is 15 residues. CDR1 and CDR2 (germline): SGHRS, YFSETQ. CDR3 DNA sequence: TGCGCCAGCAGCTTGGCTAGCGGGAGTATGTCTGAGCAGTTCTTC. It codes for CASSLASGSMSEQFF.

The rearrangement joins TRBV5-8 to TRBJ2-3; no reliable D call. Trimming removed 6 bases from V and 0 bases from J, with 11 bases in between. CDR1 is SGHTS, CDR2 YDEGEE, per germline. The CDR3 has 14 residues. CDR3 sequence: CASTYVWSTDTQYF. The CDR3 nucleotides are TGTGCCAGCACCTACGTCTGGAGCACAGATACGCAGTATTTT.

This chain uses TRBV7-7 with TRBJ2-3, with no clear D. This CDR3 contains 13 residues. Germline CDR1 SSHAT, CDR2 FNYEAQ (reference sequence). The ends were cut back, 1 base at V and 1 base at J, with 3 bases in the middle. The CDR3 nucleotides are TGTGCCAGCAGCTTAGTAGGCACAGATACGCAGTATTTT. Translated, it gives CASSLVGTDTQYF.

The chain recombines TRBV30 with TRBJ1-1, with 7 nucleotides matching TRBD1. This CDR3 region has 14 residues. Germline V lookup: CDR1 GTSNPN, CDR2 SVGIG (reference sequence). The V gene end was trimmed by 2 bases and the J gene end by 4 bases; junction bases not matched to a gene: 7. CDR3: CAWSSGQLVTEAFF. CDR3 sequence (DNA): TGTGCCTGGAGTTCGGGACAGTTGGTCACTGAAGCTTTCTTT.

The CDR3 sequence is CASSPLEGNEQFF. The CDR3, as DNA: TGTGCCAGCAGCCCCCTGGAGGGTAATGAGCAGTTCTTC. The chain carries TRBV27 and TRBJ2-1; a weak D match, TRBD2 (6 bases). There are 13 residues in the CDR3. Trimming removed 6 bases from V and 7 bases from J, with 13 bases in between. Looked up from germline, CDR1 is MNHEY and CDR2 is SMNVEV (reference sequence).

The V call is TRBV11-2, the J call TRBJ2-7, with 7 bases matching TRBD2. With 5 bases clipped from V and 7 bases from J, the junction kept 8 bases outside the gene matches. The germline gives CDR1 SGHAT, CDR2 FQNNGV. The CDR3 contains 13 residues. In nucleotides, the CDR3 is TGTGCCAGCAGCCGGGAGGCGGGGGAGGAGCAGTACTTC. As protein: CASSREAGEEQYF.

This clone was detected only a few times. The chain uses TRBV6-1 and TRBJ1-2; the D gene is possibly TRBD1 (6 bases). The ends were cut back, 3 bases at V and 3 bases at J, with 11 bases in the middle. CDR3 size: 14 residues. Germline V lookup: CDR1 MNHNS, CDR2 SASEGT. The CDR3 here is CASSDPRGHYGYTF. In DNA, the CDR3 is TGTGCCAGCAGTGACCCCAGGGGACACTATGGCTACACCTTC.

The genes are TRBV6-5 and TRBJ2-7, with D perhaps matching TRBD1 (6 bases). The CDR3 is 13 amino acids. V was shortened by 7 bases and J by 6 bases, with 16 bases between the two germline ends. Germline V gene lookup returns CDR1 MNHEY and CDR2 SVGAGI. Here the CDR3 reads CASTPSRGGEQYF. The DNA of the CDR3 is TGTGCCAGCACCCCGTCTAGAGGGGGCGAGCAGTACTTC.

The V gene is TRBV19, the J gene TRBJ1-4; perhaps TRBD1 as D (6 bases). The V end lost 5 bases, the J end lost 2 bases, and 15 bases lay between the germline ends. The CDR3 spans 16 residues. CDR1 is LNHDA and CDR2 is SQIVND in the germline V gene (reference sequence). CDR3: CASSFLRGATNEKLFF. For the CDR3, the DNA is TGTGCCAGTAGTTTCCTCAGGGGAGCGACTAATGAAAAACTGTTTTTT. The variable domain in full, completed from reference TRBV19 and TRBJ1-4, reads DGGITQSPKYLFRKEGQNVTLSCEQNLNHDAMYWYRQDPGQGLRLIYYSQIVNDFQKGDIAEGYSVSREKKESFPLTVTSAQKNPTAFYLCASSFLRGATNEKLFFGSGTQLSVL.

The chain is built from TRBV3-1 (or the pseudogene TRBV3-2) and TRBJ2-7; TRBD2 agrees at 11 bases. This CDR3 spans 16 amino acids. The germline gives CDR1 LGHDT, CDR2 YNNKEL (reference sequence). J was trimmed by 2 bases and V by 6 bases; bases with no gene match: 9. As DNA, the CDR3 is TGTGCCAGCAGGCGGTCACTAGCGGGGGATACCTACGAGCAGTACTTC. It encodes CASRRSLAGDTYEQYF.

V usage is TRBV18 and J usage is TRBJ2-7, with TRBD2 as a possible D gene (5 bases). Germline values: CDR1 KGHSH, CDR2 LQKENI. This CDR3 is 14 amino acids long. Trimming removed 4 bases from V and 3 bases from J, with 13 bases in between. CDR3 sequence (DNA): TGTGCCAGCTCACTGACTACCTCGAACTACGAGCAGTACTTC. Translated, it gives CASSLTTSNYEQYF.

The chain recombines TRBV6-1 with TRBJ2-3; possible D gene TRBD1, 5 bases. Trimming removed 3 bases from V and 4 bases from J, with 8 bases in between. The CDR3 contains 13 residues. Per germline, CDR1 MNHNS and CDR2 SASEGT. The CDR3 is CASSDRVADTQYF. CDR3 sequence (DNA): TGTGCCAGCAGTGACAGGGTGGCAGATACGCAGTATTTT.

This rearrangement joins TRBV19 to TRBJ2-2; 14 bases align to TRBD2. This CDR3 region has 16 residues. Trimming cost V 7 bases and J 7 bases; bases outside gene matches: 8. Germline V gives CDR1 LNHDA, CDR2 SQIVND (reference sequence). The CDR3 spells CASTRLAGGPDGELFF. The CDR3 nucleotides read TGTGCCAGTACCAGACTAGCGGGGGGGCCGGACGGGGAGCTGTTTTTT.

The V gene is TRBV15, the J gene TRBJ2-1; D call uncertain. The CDR3 loop spans 16 amino acids. Germline CDR1 is LNHNV and CDR2 is YYDKDF (reference sequence). V was clipped by 0 bases and J by 0 bases, with 9 bases between them. CDR3 amino acids: CATSRDASSSYNEQFF. Written as DNA, the CDR3 is TGTGCCACCAGCAGAGACGCGAGTAGCTCCTACAATGAGCAGTTCTTC. Looking up the rest from reference TRBV15 and TRBJ2-1 gives the full variable domain: DAMVIQNPRYQVTQFGKPVTLSCSQTLNHNVMYWYQQKSSQAPKLLFHYYDKDFNNEADTPDNFQSRRPNTSFCFLDIRSPGLGDTAMYLCATSRDASSSYNEQFFGPGTRLTVL.

The gene calls are TRBV9 and TRBJ1-2, with 8 bases identical to TRBD1. CDR3 size: 15 residues. From germline, CDR1 is SGDLS and CDR2 YYNGEE. V lost 0 bases, J lost 0 bases, and 1 base stayed unmatched. CDR3 region: CASSVGDRSNYGYTF. In DNA form, the CDR3 reads TGTGCCAGCAGCGTAGGGGACAGGTCTAACTATGGCTACACCTTC.

Remarks on this clone: At one of its ends the junction is not consistent with the germline gene, which may arise from a read error. The chain employs TRBV6-2 or TRBV6-3 and TRBJ1-1; D is possibly TRBD1 (6 bases). This CDR3 comprises 11 residues. Germline V gives CDR1 MNHEY, CDR2 SVGEGT. This chain's CDR3 is CASSQTGGLRF. The CDR3 nucleotides read TGTGCCAGCAGTCAAACCGGGGGGCTACGCTTT.